The 5 T cell receptor beta chains below were found in one sample sequenced in a study of cytomegalovirus exposure and HLA in healthy donors. The PCR was carried out with 60 Vbeta primers and 13 Jbeta primers. Libraries were prepared by immunoSEQ multiplex PCR; TCRdb keeps only in-frame clonotypes and omits some of them. Of approximately 190,000 clones listed, about nine tenths were seen once; the top ten hold 0.9% to 1.2%. The sample was PBMCs. These receptors all come from a boy aged 2 to 10 in good health and CMV-seronegative.

This clone was recorded only once. The CDR3, as DNA: TGTGCCTGGAGTGTACTAGGGGGCACCATATATTTT. Encoded protein: CAWSVLGGTIYF. This chain uses TRBV30 with TRBJ1-3, with D possibly matching TRBD1 (6 bases). The V gene's germline CDR1 is GTSNPN and CDR2 SVGIG (reference sequence). There are 12 residues in the CDR3. Trimming removed 0 bases from V and 9 bases from J, with 9 bases in between.

V gene TRBV25-1 combines with J gene TRBJ1-2; D is unclear. Per germline, CDR1 MGHDK and CDR2 SYGVNS. V was clipped by 9 bases and J by 4 bases, with 21 bases between them. This CDR3 region has 15 residues. DNA of the CDR3: TGTGCCAGTGCCTCTCTAACAGACCTGGGCTATGGCTACACCTTC. Translation: CASASLTDLGYGYTF.

The chain combines TRBV5-1 with TRBJ2-4; 10 bases line up with TRBD2. V trimming: 3 bases; J trimming: 12 bases; junction bases outside the gene matches: 3. The germline gives CDR1 SGHRS, CDR2 YFSETQ. The CDR3 has 12 residues. The CDR3 loop is CASSSGLADQYF. DNA of the CDR3: TGCGCCAGCAGCTCCGGACTAGCGGATCAGTACTTC.

This clone was observed a single time. The CDR3 DNA follows: TGTGCCAGCAGCGCGGCCCCGGGCTCCTACGAGCAGTACTTC. It translates to CASSAAPGSYEQYF. The gene calls are TRBV6-1 and TRBJ2-7; D not certain. The CDR3 is made up of 14 amino acids. The V and J ends lost 6 bases and 0 bases respectively, with 12 bases between them. CDR1 and CDR2 from the germline V gene are MNHNS and SASEGT.

The chain employs TRBV27 and TRBJ2-7, with 7 bases aligning to TRBD2. There are 13 residues in the CDR3. In germline, CDR1 is MNHEY, CDR2 SMNVEV (reference sequence). V lost 3 bases, J lost 3 bases, and 2 bases stayed unmatched. The CDR3 DNA reads TGTGCCAGCAGTTTGCGGGAGAACTACGAGCAGTACTTC. This sequence encodes CASSLRENYEQYF.